This T cell receptor (beta chain) was sequenced for a study of T-cell reconstitution after alpha-beta-depleted transplantation in children. Unique molecular identifiers were incorporated when the TCRbeta library was constructed. TCRdb passed the PCR reads through MiXCR, listing each CDR3 protein once. This table holds approximately 44,000 distinct CDR3 sequences, 5% to 6.5% found once. Notes on this clonotype: No antigen is known for it.

General study findings and limits: Reported findings indicate that, about two months after transplant, alpha-beta T cells came from several hundred expanded clones, which were derived from non-depleted graft cells. For some patients, TCRbeta diversity was high at day 60 because of recipient T cells and thymic progenitors that survived. At one year after transplant, newly produced T cells mostly accounted for T-cell counts and diversity.

Per the germline V gene, CDR1 is SGDLS and CDR2 is YYNGEE. The CDR3 covers 13 residues. V was cut by 0 bases and J by 5 bases, with 5 bases left in between. The sample consisted of PBMCs, mostly from graft donor cells, taken 60 days after TCRalphabeta/CD19-depleted stem cell transplant. The TCR sequence derives from a female patient aged 2-10 years who had a stem cell transplant for aplastic anemia, so the T cells may come from the graft donor. The chain combines TRBV9 with TRBJ2-2; D remains ambiguous. The CDR3 DNA reads as TGTGCCAGCAGCGTAGTGATAACCGGGGAGCTGTTTTTT. Its protein is CASSVVITGELFF.